This TCR beta chain derives from a study of blood T cell repertoires in COVID-19. Study-level background: COVID-19 samples from acute and convalescent phases originated in the United States, Italy and Spain. T cells, B-cell-depleted T cells, or PBMCs provided the cDNA or gDNA that served as material.

CDR1 is LNHDA, CDR2 SQIVND, per germline (reference sequence). The CDR3 extends over 15 amino acids. Germline trimming cut 6 bases from V and 2 bases from J; bases unmatched to any gene: 9. Seattle-derived patients entered the study during active infection and were followed longitudinally. Source study methods: Estimates of nucleated cell counts were drawn from the amplification of reference gene primers. Only in-frame clones appear in the TCRdb table, and some are missing; sequencing was by immunoSEQ multiplex PCR. The DNA gave D and trimming, while V, J and clone size come from that table. The data hold fewer than 350,000 clones, with roughly 87% observed a single time.

Sample: peripheral blood. This clonotype originated in a man aged 25-45 years with COVID-19, enrolled during active disease. V and J are TRBV19 and TRBJ2-5; TRBD1 matches 7 bases. The CDR3 nucleotides are TGTGCCAGTAGCAGGGGGTATACAGGGCAAGAGACCCAGTACTTC. Its translation: CASSRGYTGQETQYF. Full variable domain (outside the CDR3, taken from reference TRBV19 and TRBJ2-5): DGGITQSPKYLFRKEGQNVTLSCEQNLNHDAMYWYRQDPGQGLRLIYYSQIVNDFQKGDIAEGYSVSREKKESFPLTVTSAQKNPTAFYLCASSRGYTGQETQYFGPGTRLLVL.